These 2 T cell receptor beta chains share one sample of origin, sequenced in a study of T-cell reconstitution after alpha-beta-depleted transplantation in children. For TCRbeta, the library was prepared with unique molecular identifiers. TCRdb re-called the PCR reads through MiXCR, storing one row per CDR3 protein. The repertoire holds 250,000 to 400,000 distinct CDR3 sequences, with approximately 23% as singletons. Specimen: PBMCs, mostly from graft donor cells, collected 180 days after TCRalphabeta/CD19-depleted stem cell transplant. These receptors were collected from a male patient younger than 18 who had a stem cell transplant for acute lymphoblastic leukemia, so the T cells may come from the graft donor.

This clonotype was seen a handful of times. This chain links TRBV27 with TRBJ2-2, with no clear D. Per germline, CDR1 MNHEY and CDR2 SMNVEV (reference sequence). This CDR3 comprises 15 residues. Trimming shortened V by 2 bases and J by 1 base, and 8 bases separated the two germline ends. CDR3 sequence reads: CASSLQTLNTGELFF. CDR3 nucleotides: TGTGCCAGCAGTTTACAGACCCTGAACACCGGGGAGCTGTTTTTT.

J is TRBJ2-1 and V is TRBV20-1, with TRBD1 matching over 9 bases. J lost 4 bases, V lost 7 bases, and 8 bases had no gene match. The CDR3 is 14 amino acids. The germline CDR1 and CDR2 sequences are DFQATT and SNEGSKA (reference sequence). DNA for the CDR3: TGCAGTGTTGGACAGGGGCTGGGGTACAATGAGCAGTTCTTC. It encodes CSVGQGLGYNEQFF.